These T cell receptor beta chains were read from a single sample in a study of T-cell reconstitution after alpha-beta-depleted transplantation in children. MiXCR, applied by TCRdb to the PCR reads, yields one record per CDR3 protein. The profile shows 500,000 to 650,000 distinct CDR3 sequences, 10% to 15% of them singletons. Source: PBMCs, mostly from graft donor cells, taken 360 days after TCRalphabeta/CD19-depleted stem cell transplant. All receptors come from a male patient younger than 18 who had a stem cell transplant for acute myeloid leukemia, so the T cells may come from the graft donor. Both conserved end residues are part of each CDR3. Each record gives: V gene, CDR3 length, CDR3 protein.

V gene: TRBV24-1
CDR3 length: 19
CDR3 protein: CATSEGLAGGPIPTDTQYF

V gene: TRBV5-5
CDR3 length: 15
CDR3 protein: CASSPGLAGKHEQFF

V gene: TRBV28
CDR3 length: 14
CDR3 protein: CASSPPSRNQPQHF

V gene: TRBV29-1
CDR3 length: 15
CDR3 protein: CSVAILAGVPNEQFF

V gene: TRBV9
CDR3 length: 12
CDR3 protein: CASSVRFNEQFF

V gene: TRBV6-1
CDR3 length: 15
CDR3 protein: CASSDGTSGSNEQYF

V gene: TRBV5-1
CDR3 length: 14
CDR3 protein: CASSATYRDNEQFF

V gene: TRBV28
CDR3 length: 15
CDR3 protein: CATDPTGGPNYGYTF

V gene: TRBV12-3/TRBV12-4
CDR3 length: 13
CDR3 protein: CASSLRETTSQYF

V gene: TRBV5-1
CDR3 length: 12
CDR3 protein: CASSPGAGELFF

V gene: TRBV5-6
CDR3 length: 13
CDR3 protein: CASSLSWTLEQYF

V gene: TRBV4-1
CDR3 length: 14
CDR3 protein: CASSQAGGQETQYF

V gene: TRBV4-3
CDR3 length: 17
CDR3 protein: CASSQVPGLAGYNEQFF

V gene: TRBV4-2
CDR3 length: 14
CDR3 protein: CASTTNWGNNEQFF

V gene: TRBV11-1
CDR3 length: 21
CDR3 protein: CASSSRLAGGPRRRGYNEQFF

V gene: TRBV20-1
CDR3 length: 15
CDR3 protein: CSAISGLPGANVLTF

V gene: TRBV3-1
CDR3 length: 15
CDR3 protein: CASSLIPTNPYEQYF

V gene: TRBV12-3/TRBV12-4
CDR3 length: 14
CDR3 protein: CASSLSGELETQYF

V gene: TRBV6-1
CDR3 length: 16
CDR3 protein: CASSLSRLSIGNEQYF

V gene: TRBV20-1
CDR3 length: 16
CDR3 protein: CSALGQGAGNYYEQYF

V gene: TRBV5-1
CDR3 length: 15
CDR3 protein: CASSSGQNSYNEQFF

V gene: TRBV27
CDR3 length: 16
CDR3 protein: CASSLQGLAGFNEQFF

V gene: TRBV9
CDR3 length: 14
CDR3 protein: CASSVAGHGYEQYF

V gene: TRBV5-5
CDR3 length: 15
CDR3 protein: CASSLGPKGNTEAFF

V gene: TRBV20-1
CDR3 length: 14
CDR3 protein: CSAKTGTGSYEQYF

V gene: TRBV29-1
CDR3 length: 13
CDR3 protein: CSARPSGANVLTF

V gene: TRBV19
CDR3 length: 11
CDR3 protein: CASSMDVQQYF

V gene: TRBV9
CDR3 length: 16
CDR3 protein: CASSPRAVGETGELFF

V gene: TRBV7-9
CDR3 length: 16
CDR3 protein: CASSITGTSAYNEQFF

V gene: TRBV12-3/TRBV12-4
CDR3 length: 15
CDR3 protein: CASSLSQGAREKLFF

V gene: TRBV5-1
CDR3 length: 15
CDR3 protein: CASSLVRGAAYEQYF

V gene: TRBV29-1
CDR3 length: 13
CDR3 protein: CSVLPRGWSEQFF

V gene: TRBV30
CDR3 length: 11
CDR3 protein: CACAQGSEQYF

V gene: TRBV4-2
CDR3 length: 16
CDR3 protein: CASSPRLAGNMYEQYF

V gene: TRBV6-2/TRBV6-3
CDR3 length: 17
CDR3 protein: CASRPTSTSWGYNEQFF

V gene: TRBV20-1
CDR3 length: 17
CDR3 protein: CSARDGGRVGSTDTQYF

V gene: TRBV9
CDR3 length: 14
CDR3 protein: CASSSGQLQETQYF

V gene: TRBV9
CDR3 length: 14
CDR3 protein: CASSSTALIYEQYF

V gene: TRBV7-6
CDR3 length: 13
CDR3 protein: CASSLAGTGIAFF

V gene: TRBV27
CDR3 length: 16
CDR3 protein: CASSLDRGNRVVGYTF

V gene: TRBV7-2
CDR3 length: 17
CDR3 protein: CASSLTSGRFDGYEQYF

V gene: TRBV7-2
CDR3 length: 17
CDR3 protein: CASSYLLLAGGSNEQFF

V gene: TRBV5-1
CDR3 length: 14
CDR3 protein: CASSFQGAGETQYF

V gene: TRBV10-3
CDR3 length: 15
CDR3 protein: CAITPGVANTGELFF

V gene: TRBV29-1
CDR3 length: 16
CDR3 protein: CSVEVLGAGVHYEQYF